This T cell receptor beta chain was identified in a study of blood T cell repertoires in COVID-19. As for the study in general: Samples of COVID-19 (acute and convalescent) were obtained from the United States, Italy and Spain. T cells, B-cell-depleted T cells, or PBMCs supplied cDNA or gDNA.

The CDR3 has 11 residues. With 3 bases removed from V and 9 bases from J, the gap between germline ends came to 8 bases. Authors' processing steps: Researchers report that nucleated cell counts were estimated from reference gene primer amplification. The protocol was immunoSEQ multiplex PCR, while the TCRdb copy is restricted to in-frame clones and leaves out a portion. D and trimming come from the DNA, and the V and J calls and clone size come from that table. Counted here are about 130,000 clones, approximately 80% occurring once; the ten biggest clones make up about 12%. Specimen: peripheral blood. The sequence derives from a woman aged 55-69 years with acute or convalescent COVID-19. This chain joins TRBV12-3 or TRBV12-4 and TRBJ1-1; D might be TRBD1 (5 bases). CDR3 nucleotide sequence: TGTGCCAGCAGTTTTCGACAGAAAGCTTTCTTT. Translating gives CASSFRQKAFF.